This T cell receptor beta chain was found in a study of cytomegalovirus exposure and HLA in healthy donors (dated by TCRdb to about 2017). Notes on the research overall: According to an earlier analysis of several hundred of the donors, about 179 million T cells yielded some 120 million unique TCR beta sequences and around 300 Gb of sequence data. An early release that covered fewer than 800 HLA-typed donors contained around 330 gigabases of sequencing data and roughly 84 million unique TCR sequences. The genetic ancestry cluster associated with self-reported Caucasian donors included 65% to 90% of the 398 genotyped donors. The aim of the study was to test whether cataloging public T cell receptors could identify signatures of past pathogen exposure. The study profiled the T cell repertoires of fewer than 850 subjects by immunosequencing and related them to cytomegalovirus serostatus. Besides the first cohort of around 670 subjects, a separate validation cohort made up of 120 or so different subjects was used. To predict cytomegalovirus infection status, the study combined high-throughput TCR immunosequencing, statistical association of individual TCRs with disease status, and machine learning. To study patterns of TCR occurrence, a later analysis re-analyzed previously published TCR beta repertoires from under 750 donors and added high-resolution HLA genotyping. The later analysis used no new phenotypic data to find candidate immune exposures, relying instead on TCR beta sequences and their occurrence across donors. An earlier analysis of approximately 580 of the donors used high-throughput TCR beta sequencing to judge whether each TCR beta V gene segment behaved as functional or pseudogenic. Donor age, sex, ethnicity and CMV serostatus were compiled alongside the repertoire data. A later genetic analysis used genome-wide SNP genotypes for about 65% of the roughly 700 donors, treating that subset as a discovery cohort. All discovery cohort repertoires had been generated using a single sequencing platform. HLA typing covered class I and class II loci at four-digit resolution. The number of donors typed differed by locus, with about 629-640 for A, B, C, DRB1 and DQB1, approximately 500 for DQA1, 606 for DPA1, and 400 to 490 for DPB1. Roughly five DR-DQ haplotypes were handled as single units for association and clustering, since linkage in the cohort was strong. On average, about 240,000 unique TCR beta nucleotide sequences were sequenced per donor among about 400 genotyped donors of the cohort, with roughly 18% of those sequences being non-productive.

On this clone itself: Its antigen is unknown. One base away there is no much larger clone; base qualities are not given.

The cohort was made up of approximately 700 healthy bone marrow donors. All cohort members were sampled while nominally healthy, although unrecorded immune exposures were likely present. The donor tested CMV seronegative, placing the donor among the 352 seronegative members of the cohort. A peripheral blood sample was collected from each donor, and TCR beta sequencing was performed on peripheral blood mononuclear cells. Genomic DNA was extracted from the blood cell samples with the Qiagen DNeasy Blood Extraction Kit. V sheds 3 bases and J sheds 15 bases, leaving 21 bases between their ends. The CDR3, from cysteine to phenylalanine, totals 14 residues. Of all the DNA, just the CDR3 is kept, 42 bases in frame from base 1. CDR1 and CDR2, per the germline V gene, are KGHSH and LQKENI. The paper as a whole reports these results and caveats: An earlier analysis of around 600 of the donors showed that most TCR beta V segments appeared in productive rearrangements either about 87% or about 30% of the time, which broadly matched IMGT annotations. Immune exposure information for the cohort was limited to CMV serostatus. The classifier was reported to diagnose cytomegalovirus status with high specificity and sensitivity in both the original cohort and the validation cohort. This cohort had only TCR beta chains sequenced, and the lack of alpha or paired-chain data limited which features could be detected. In a later genetic analysis, fewer N-insertions in productive TCRs were reported among donors in an Asian-associated ancestry cluster than the roughly 710-donor mean. Assigning TCR associations to individual alleles was difficult when HLA alleles, especially DR and DQ, strongly co-occurred. The presence/absence analyses assumed that sequencing depth was roughly uniform across donors, and that assumption may not be true. In a later genetic analysis, a missense DCLRE1C variant was associated with V-gene and J-gene trimming of TCR beta chains, and the association was replicated in an independent cohort. HLA typing was unavailable for some donors at each locus, so association tests used only the typed subset. A few of the identified cytomegalovirus-associated TCR beta chains were confirmed in vitro to be specific for cytomegalovirus antigens. The authors suggested that the approach could potentially be generalized to other disease states and immunological phenotypes. In a later analysis, TCR association rates were found to vary across HLA loci, with the most associated TCRs seen for DRB1 alleles and the fewest for HLA-C alleles. The study gave a list of more than 150 TCR beta chains associated with cytomegalovirus. The 87-base-pair reads could not distinguish some IMGT-functional V segments, including TRBV6-2 and TRBV6-3, so those segments were excluded. Most TCR sequences were observed very rarely across donors, whereas some public TCRs were present in many individuals. In a later analysis, most CMV-associated TCR beta chains were found to appear HLA-restricted, with HLA associations seemingly driven largely by CMV exposure. A further reported finding was that TCR beta sequences accurately predicted the HLA-A and HLA-B alleles for most subjects in the first cohort. A later analysis reported that several top co-occurrence clusters appeared linked to parvovirus B19, influenza, CMV and Epstein-Barr virus. Linkage disequilibrium might explain the correlated functional status among segregating V segments, but an unknown experimental factor could not be excluded. A group of highly shared sequence variants was considered likely to be a technical artifact of the sequencing pipeline. In a later analysis, HLA-associated TCR beta chains were found to be more clonally expanded and to have lower generation probabilities than equally common non-associated chains. In a later analysis, over 15,000 TCR beta sequences were associated with specific HLA alleles at a false discovery rate of 0.05. Because counts were too low, about 15 rarely observed V segments, including chromosome 9 orphons, were left out of the earlier analysis of roughly 600 of the donors.

Libraries were made using the immunoSEQ multiplex PCR assay. For the multiplex PCR, a mixture combining 60 forward primers for TCR Vbeta segments and 13 reverse primers for TCR Jbeta segments was used. Amplification of the CDR3 region of rearranged TCR beta genes was performed with a multiplex PCR assay on genomic DNA. The Illumina HiSeq System was used to sequence the amplified TCR beta libraries as 87-base-pair reads. In the original analysis: In a later analysis, tens of millions of unique TCR beta chains were counted across the 500 to 850 repertoires, and around 11 million of these chains were shared by at least two donors. A nearest-neighbor algorithm error-corrected the raw reads and collapsed the reads into unique sequences, merging closely related sequences to remove PCR and sequencing errors. CDR3 sequences were aligned to IMGT reference sequences to assign V, D and J gene segments. For a sequence to be retained, a match of at least six nucleotides was required to both a V gene segment and a J gene segment. Rearrangements were classified as productive when the CDR3 lacked stop codons and remained in frame with V and J, and all other rearrangements were classified as non-productive. CDR3 was defined by IMGT convention, running from the second conserved V-encoded cysteine to the conserved J-encoded phenylalanine. The earlier analysis of about 610 of the donors excluded any sequence lacking an unambiguous match to a single V gene segment. In an earlier analysis of some 590 of the donors, a V segment was called functional when productive rearrangements were above 56.7%, and segregating when the standard deviation between donors exceeded 5%. A statistical classification framework was built to diagnose cytomegalovirus status from the catalog of TCR beta chain sequences. In a later analysis, V and J genes were assigned by comparing TCR nucleotide sequences against IMGT/GENE-DB human TR gene sequences. In a later analysis, CDR3 sequences and most-parsimonious VDJ recombination scenarios were assigned using the TCRdist pipeline. A later analysis defined each TCR beta chain by its CDR3 amino acid sequence plus V-gene family, and excluded reads lacking a unique V-gene family. As a way to deal with suspected cross-contamination and a sequencing artifact, a later analysis dropped hundreds of nucleotide sequences that were highly shared and had low generation probability. For each public chain, a later analysis derived a clonal expansion index from normalized ranks of inferred template counts within each repertoire. Generation probabilities in a later analysis came from a VDJ recombination model fitted to out-of-frame rearrangements, and those results were checked against IGoR. In a later analysis, hypergeometric tests were used to score TCR-TCR, TCR-HLA and TCR-CMV co-occurrence, with a repertoire-size bias correction applied to TCR pairs. A later analysis estimated false discovery rates by permuting HLA or CMV assignments 20 times. In a later analysis, co-occurring TCRs were grouped using DBSCAN, with TCRdist sequence similarity added in when clustering inside HLA-allele-positive subsets. Co-occurrence clustering excluded repertoires with fewer than 30,000 or more than 120,000 public chains, plus five with anomalous nucleotide sharing. Held by TCRdb, this immuneACCESS table contains in-frame sequences only and omits some clones. Under half of the omission traces to an unresolved V gene where checked; the cause of the rest is unknown. The V and J calls and clone size come from that table; D and trimming were worked out from the DNA. Present in this sample are approximately 120,000 clones, about 83% of which were seen just once. The biggest ten clones account for 3.4% of the sample.

The chain uses TRBV18 and TRBJ2-1; the D segment could be TRBD1, given 6 matching bases. The sample taken for sequencing was PBMCs. This TCR was recovered from a man aged 30 to 39 in good health and CMV-seronegative. The CDR3 reads as follows: CASSPHSLRDMGFF. The DNA sequence follows: TGTGCCAGCTCACCTCACTCCTTAAGGGACATGGGGTTCTTC.